The source of this TCR beta chain is a study of beta chain features in type 1 diabetes. Study context: Roughly 110,000,000 sorted cells were examined across all samples. Study-wide results and limits: Naive, central memory and Treg TCRB repertoires seemed to resemble each other more closely in patients than they did in healthy donors.

The CDR3 is made up of 15 amino acids. Per the germline V gene, CDR1 is LGHNA and CDR2 is YNFKEQ. The V and J ends lost 4 bases and 4 bases, in that order; junction bases with no gene match: 7. The sequenced template was cDNA made from the entire isolated RNA. Using immunoSEQ multiplex PCR, the repertoire was profiled, and TCRdb retains in-frame clones only, with some absent. Of 160,000 or so clones listed, approximately 8.4% were seen once; the top ten hold around 2.5%. Regarding this clone: The antigen is not known.

The chain employs TRBV4-2 and TRBJ2-1; TRBD1 aligns across 7 bases. Sequencing was done on a sample of central memory CD4+ T cells from blood. The clonotype was recovered from a woman between 18 and 29 years old in good health. The CDR3 bases are TGTGCCAGCAGCCCCACAGGGGTCTCTTACAATGAGCAGTTCTTC. It codes for CASSPTGVSYNEQFF.